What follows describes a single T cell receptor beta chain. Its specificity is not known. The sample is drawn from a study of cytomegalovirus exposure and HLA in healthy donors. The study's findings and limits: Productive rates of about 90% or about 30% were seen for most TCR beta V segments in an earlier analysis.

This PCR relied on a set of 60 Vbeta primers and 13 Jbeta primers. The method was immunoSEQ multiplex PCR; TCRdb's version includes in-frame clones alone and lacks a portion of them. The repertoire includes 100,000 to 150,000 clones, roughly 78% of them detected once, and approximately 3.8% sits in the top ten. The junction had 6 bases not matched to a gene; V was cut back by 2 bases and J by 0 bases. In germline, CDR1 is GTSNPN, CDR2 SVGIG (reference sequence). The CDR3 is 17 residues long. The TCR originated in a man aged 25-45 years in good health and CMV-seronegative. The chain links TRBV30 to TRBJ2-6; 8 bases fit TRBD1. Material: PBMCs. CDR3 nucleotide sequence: TGTGCCTGGAGTATGGACAGGGCTGCCTCTGGGGCCAACGTCCTGACTTTC. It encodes CAWSMDRAASGANVLTF.